The 24 T cell receptor beta chains presented below share a single source sample, sequenced in a study of CD8 T cells in Susac syndrome. RNA amounts of roughly 0.45 to 1 ug underwent reverse transcription with random hexamers. TCRdb analysed the immunoSEQ multiplex PCR reads with MiXCR anew, one entry per CDR3 protein. The profile covers hundreds of thousands of distinct CDR3 sequences, with around 85% appearing a single time and about 0.12% taken by the ten largest. Material: CD8+ T cells from PBMCs. All receptors derive from a human donor with multiple sclerosis.

The chain joins TRBV4-1 to TRBJ1-5; D remains ambiguous. The CDR3 contains 13 residues. CDR1 and CDR2 (germline): MGHRA, YSYEKL. V shed 1 base and J shed 3 bases, with 4 bases lying between them. This CDR3 reads CASSQGNNQPQHF. DNA for the CDR3: TGCGCCAGCAGCCAAGGCAACAATCAGCCCCAGCATTTT.

V gene TRBV30 combines with J gene TRBJ1-2; D is undetermined. Per the germline V gene, CDR1 is GTSNPN and CDR2 is SVGIG (reference sequence). The CDR3 spans 13 residues. The germline V and J ends were trimmed by 0 bases and 0 bases, with 5 bases remaining between them. CDR3 bases: TGTGCCTGGAGTGTGGACGCTAACTATGGCTACACCTTC. This sequence encodes CAWSVDANYGYTF.

The rearrangement joins TRBV27 to TRBJ2-1, with D tentatively TRBD1 (6 bases). Germline-derived CDR1 and CDR2 are MNHEY and SMNVEV (reference sequence). This CDR3 comprises 12 residues. Trimming took 7 bases from V and 12 from J, leaving 16 bases between them. DNA for the CDR3: TGTGCCAGCACCCACCTAGGGGGATGGCAGTTCTTC. Amino acids: CASTHLGGWQFF.

This clonotype was detected only a few times. The V call is TRBV19, the J call TRBJ1-1, with TRBD1 identical over 7 bases. There are 14 residues in the CDR3. Trimming at V came to 1 base and at J to 5 bases, leaving 4 bases not matched to a gene. The germline CDR1 and CDR2 sequences are LNHDA and SQIVND (reference sequence). CDR3 coding DNA: TGTGCCAGTAGTATAGGACAGGGCCGGACTGAAGCTTTCTTT. Translating it yields CASSIGQGRTEAFF.

This clonotype is a singleton in its sample. The gene calls are TRBV5-6 and TRBJ2-7, with D perhaps TRBD1 or TRBD2 (7 bases each). V lost 3 bases, J lost 4 bases, and 14 bases lay in between. Germline V gene lookup returns CDR1 SGHDT and CDR2 YYEEEE. This CDR3 is 14 amino acids long. In DNA, the CDR3 is TGTGCCAGCAGCTCGGGGGGACAGAGTTACGAGCAGTACTTC. Its protein product is CASSSGGQSYEQYF.

The V call is TRBV7-6, the J call TRBJ2-7; D gene ambiguous. Germline CDR1 reads SGHVS; CDR2 reads FNYEAQ. V was pared by 0 bases and J by 0 bases, with 9 bases between. The CDR3 totals 15 residues. CDR3 DNA: TGTGCCAGCAGCTTAGCATTGGGCAGCTCCTACGAGCAGTACTTC. It encodes CASSLALGSSYEQYF. Together with reference TRBV7-6 and TRBJ2-7, the CDR3 gives the full variable domain: GAGVSQSPRYKVTKRGQDVALRCDPISGHVSLYWYRQALGQGPEFLTYFNYEAQQDKSGLPNDRFSAERPEGSISTLTIQRTEQRDSAMYRCASSLALGSSYEQYFGPGTRLTVT.

To note about this clonotype: Its ends do not fully match the called genes, so a read error is possible. The chain recombines TRBV10-3 with TRBJ2-7, with TRBD1 matching over 8 bases. This CDR3 spans 17 amino acids. CDR1 and CDR2 from the germline V gene are ENHRY and SYGVKD. CDR3 in amino acids: CVISESILLGQDYEQYF. The CDR3 DNA reads as TGTGTCATCAGTGAGTCGATACTCCTGGGACAGGACTACGAGCAGTACTTC.

The J gene is TRBJ2-7, the V gene TRBV7-9; a weak D match, TRBD2 (5 bases). Germline CDR1 reads SEHNR; CDR2 reads FQNEAQ (reference sequence). The V end was cut by 1 base, the J end by 4 bases, with 11 bases between. There are 14 residues in the CDR3. DNA of the CDR3: TGTGCCAGCAGCTTAGGACTATCCCCTTACGAGCAGTACTTC. It encodes CASSLGLSPYEQYF.

The chain has TRBV10-3 and TRBJ2-7; D not certain. There are 15 residues in the CDR3. CDR1 is ENHRY and CDR2 is SYGVKD in the germline V gene. With 2 bases removed from V and 0 bases from J, the gap between germline ends came to 11 bases. In nucleotides, the CDR3 is TGTGCCATCAGTGAGCCCTGGACGGGCTCCTACGAGCAGTACTTC. Its translation is CAISEPWTGSYEQYF.

The chain has TRBV6-1 and TRBJ1-4, with TRBD1 matching over 7 bases. Looked up from germline, CDR1 is MNHNS and CDR2 is SASEGT. V shed 6 bases, J shed 5 bases, and the junction held 15 bases outside the gene matches. The CDR3 covers 17 residues. The CDR3 is CASSHQSPDRVNEKLFF. CDR3 DNA: TGTGCCAGCAGCCACCAATCCCCAGACAGGGTGAATGAAAAACTGTTTTTT.

The gene calls are TRBV30 and TRBJ2-1; no clear D gene. The CDR3 sequence is 10 residues long. Germline V gives CDR1 GTSNPN, CDR2 SVGIG (reference sequence). The V and J ends lost 2 bases and 7 bases respectively, with 3 bases between them. The CDR3 DNA is TGTGCCTGGAGTATAAATGAGCAGTTCTTC. Protein product: CAWSINEQFF.

The rearrangement links TRBV19 to TRBJ2-1; TRBD1 aligns across 7 bases. The J segment lost 5 bases and the V segment lost 0 bases, leaving 4 bases of the junction unmatched. CDR1 and CDR2 (germline): LNHDA, SQIVND (reference sequence). The length of the CDR3 is 15 residues. CDR3: CASSIETGWNNEQFF. In DNA, the CDR3 is TGTGCCAGTAGTATAGAGACAGGGTGGAACAATGAGCAGTTCTTC.

The chain is built from TRBV29-1 and TRBJ2-7; 8 positions match TRBD1. CDR1 and CDR2 from the germline V gene are SQVTM and ANQGSEA. The CDR3 is 14 amino acids. J was trimmed by 2 bases and V by 2 bases; bases with no gene match: 5. The CDR3: CSVEMQGAPYEQYF. In nucleotides, the CDR3 is TGCAGCGTTGAAATGCAGGGGGCCCCCTACGAGCAGTACTTC.

The V gene is TRBV5-4, the J gene TRBJ2-2; no clear D gene. Trimming took off 4 bases at V and 4 bases at J, with 14 bases between the two ends. The CDR3 covers 15 residues. Germline assignment: CDR1 SGHNT and CDR2 YYREEE (reference sequence). CDR3 nucleotide sequence: TGTGCCAGCAGCCCCCTCGTCGGCGCCACCGGGGAGCTGTTTTTT. Its translation is CASSPLVGATGELFF.

The chain combines TRBV4-1 with TRBJ2-1; 7 nucleotides agree with TRBD1. The V gene end was trimmed by 3 bases and the J gene end by 6 bases; junction bases not matched to a gene: 5. CDR1 is MGHRA, CDR2 YSYEKL, per germline. The CDR3 spans 14 residues. CDR3 DNA sequence: TGCGCCAGCAGCCAGCAGACAGGGATCAATGAGCAGTTCTTC. Encoded protein: CASSQQTGINEQFF.

The V gene is TRBV20-1, the J gene TRBJ2-7; 7 bases align to TRBD2. Trimming at V came to 0 bases and at J to 3 bases, leaving 11 bases not matched to a gene. The germline gives CDR1 DFQATT, CDR2 SNEGSKA (reference sequence). The CDR3 totals 16 residues. The CDR3 nucleotides are TGCAGTGCTAGAGATCGCGGCGGGAGTCCCTACTACGAGCAGTACTTC. Its translation is CSARDRGGSPYYEQYF.

The chain carries TRBV21-1 and TRBJ2-5. TRBV21-1 has pseudogene status. The CDR3 spans 12 residues. The CDR3 region is CASSKAGETQYF. CDR3 in DNA: TGTGCCAGCAGCAAAGCAGGGGAGACCCAGTACTTC.

The gene calls are TRBV30 and TRBJ1-1; possibly TRBD1 for D (5 bases). The CDR3 is 12 amino acids. Germline CDR1 GTSNPN, CDR2 SVGIG (reference sequence). V was trimmed by 2 bases and J by 5 bases, leaving 9 bases between them. CDR3 sequence (DNA): TGTGCCTGGAGTCTAGGGGTGACTGAAGCTTTCTTT. This encodes CAWSLGVTEAFF.

This sequence joins TRBV30 and TRBJ1-1, with TRBD1 matching over 11 bases. CDR1 and CDR2 from the germline V gene are GTSNPN and SVGIG (reference sequence). The CDR3 totals 15 residues. Trimming at V came to 2 bases and at J to 3 bases, leaving 5 bases not matched to a gene. CDR3 DNA sequence: TGTGCCTGGAGTTCAGGGACAGGGGGTTACACTGAAGCTTTCTTT. It translates to CAWSSGTGGYTEAFF.

The chain combines TRBV21-1 with TRBJ1-2. TRBV21-1 counts as a pseudogene. The CDR3 runs to 14 residues. The CDR3 DNA is TGTGCCAGCAGCAAATTGGTCCATAGGCATGGCTACACCTTC. Translation: CASSKLVHRHGYTF.

J is TRBJ2-1 and V is TRBV9; TRBD2 is a possible D gene (6 bases). The CDR3 sequence is 18 residues long. The ends were cut back, 3 bases at V and 0 bases at J, with 19 bases in the middle. CDR1 and CDR2 (germline): SGDLS, YYNGEE. CDR3 amino acids: CASSATSSQLGSYNEQFF. The CDR3 DNA sequence: TGTGCCAGCAGCGCGACTAGTTCCCAGCTCGGCTCCTACAATGAGCAGTTCTTC.

J is TRBJ2-2 and V is TRBV27, with unresolved D. This CDR3 comprises 14 residues. Germline lookup yields CDR1 MNHEY and CDR2 SMNVEV (reference sequence). V was trimmed by 2 bases and J by 3 bases, leaving 7 bases between them. The DNA for the CDR3 is TGTGCCAGCAGTTTAATCCCGGACACCGGGGAGCTGTTTTTT. Amino acids: CASSLIPDTGELFF.

The gene calls are TRBV5-1 and TRBJ1-2; no clear D gene. V lost 1 base and J 3 bases, leaving 22 bases between the germline ends. The length of the CDR3 is 18 residues. The V gene's germline CDR1 is SGHRS and CDR2 YFSETQ. The CDR3 sequence is CASSLSVGQEGNYYGYTF. The CDR3 DNA sequence: TGCGCCAGCAGCTTGTCGGTTGGGCAGGAAGGGAACTACTATGGCTACACCTTC.

The chain employs TRBV29-1 and TRBJ1-2; a weak D match, TRBD1 (5 bases). Germline V gene data show CDR1 as SQVTM and CDR2 as ANQGSEA. Trimming pared 6 bases from V and 5 bases from J, leaving 19 bases between. The CDR3 consists of 14 residues. CDR3 loop: CSVSGTSGGYGYTF. The CDR3, as DNA: TGCAGCGTCTCCGGGACTTCGGGGGGGTATGGCTACACCTTC.